This T cell receptor (beta chain) was obtained from a study of identical twins. Template switching (which added a universal primer site) was used, and cDNA carried unique molecular identifiers. MiXCR was run by TCRdb on the 5' RACE reads, yielding one entry per CDR3 protein. The data show 250,000 or so distinct CDR3 sequences, with 6% to 8.5% seen just once and approximately 5.4% held by the top ten. This clonotype turned up a few times. Its antigen is unknown. The study, taken as a whole, reports: Models underpredicted monozygotic twin sharing of out-of-frame TCR alpha. Its conclusions, products of cross-sectional statistical analysis, did not come from following the same donors. Cord blood beta clonotypes present at high abundance carried fewer insertions; no such pattern appeared in memory repertoires.

These data also formed part of another study, on yellow fever vaccine responses in identical twins.

This clonotype originated in a woman younger than 30 in good health. The sequenced sample was CD8+ T cells sorted from blood.

The CDR3 coding sequence is TGTGCCAGCAGCCAAGTTATAGATTCTAGCACAGATACGCAGTATTTT. This sequence encodes CASSQVIDSSTDTQYF. The chain employs TRBV3-1 and TRBJ2-3; no definite D call. Germline CDR1 and CDR2: LGHDT and YNNKEL (reference sequence). Trimming cost V 1 base and J 0 bases, with 11 bases left between them. The CDR3 length is 16 residues.